The 32 T cell receptor beta chains below all came from one sample that was sequenced in a study of radiation and T cells in renal cell carcinoma. As for time point: baseline pretreatment blood. Indicated treatment: 15 Gy SBRT to primary tumor, nephrectomy 4 weeks later. The repertoire was sequenced with immunoSEQ multiplex PCR; TCRdb's copy has only in-frame clones and lacks some. The table lists 45,000 to 65,000 clones, about three quarters of them singletons. The starting material was blood, obtained from a patient whose treatment included radiotherapy and nephrectomy. The receptors originated from a man in his 60s with renal cell carcinoma.

This clone was detected only once. V and J are TRBV7-9 and TRBJ1-3; D uncertain. This CDR3 is built from 16 residues. The germline gives CDR1 SEHNR, CDR2 FQNEAQ (reference sequence). V was shortened by 5 bases and J by 0 bases, with 14 bases between the two germline ends. CDR3 in amino acids: CASSLTDMLSGNTIYF. The CDR3 region has the DNA TGTGCCAGCAGCCTTACAGACATGCTCTCTGGAAACACCATATATTTT.

This sequence joins TRBV10-1 and TRBJ2-2; no definite D call. Germline V gene sequence: CDR1 WNHNN, CDR2 SYGVQD (reference sequence). V lost 5 bases and J 0 bases, leaving 1 base between the germline ends. The length of the CDR3 is 12 residues. CDR3 loop: CASSPNTGELFF. CDR3 nucleotides: TGCGCCAGCAGTCCGAACACCGGGGAGCTGTTTTTT.

This clone has just one count. The chain combines TRBV10-3 with TRBJ2-3; 9 bases line up with TRBD2. The CDR3 has 13 residues. Germline CDR1 reads ENHRY; CDR2 reads SYGVKD. With 7 bases clipped from V and 6 bases from J, the junction kept 5 bases outside the gene matches. Here the CDR3 reads CAIMSLAGDTQYF. CDR3 DNA sequence: TGTGCCATCATGTCACTAGCGGGTGATACGCAGTATTTT.

This chain connects TRBV6-1 to TRBJ2-3; maybe TRBD2 (5 bases). Per germline, CDR1 MNHNS and CDR2 SASEGT. V dropped 10 bases and J dropped 0 bases, with 11 bases sitting between them. The CDR3 sequence is 13 residues long. The CDR3 nucleotides are TGTGCCACCCTAGCTTCGAGCACAGATACGCAGTATTTT. This sequence encodes CATLASSTDTQYF.

The genes are TRBV7-9 and TRBJ2-5; D assignment may be TRBD1 or TRBD2 (7 bases each). Germline CDR1 reads SEHNR; CDR2 reads FQNEAQ (reference sequence). This CDR3 has 16 amino acids. The V end was cut by 5 bases, the J end by 4 bases, with 20 bases between. CDR3 sequence reads: CASSLTWAGGAETQYF. DNA of the CDR3: TGTGCCAGCAGCCTAACGTGGGCAGGGGGGGCAGAGACCCAGTACTTC.

This chain uses TRBV5-1 with TRBJ2-2; D unclear. The ends were cut back, 4 bases at V and 6 bases at J, with 7 bases in the middle. The germline V gene encodes CDR1 SGHRS and CDR2 YFSETQ. This CDR3 contains 12 residues. CDR3 nucleotide sequence: TGCGCCAGCAGCCACATGTCCGGGGAGCTGTTTTTT. This translates into CASSHMSGELFF.

This chain connects TRBV21-1 to TRBJ1-3. TRBV21-1 is termed a pseudogene. This CDR3 has 14 amino acids. As DNA, the CDR3 is TGTGCAAAGCCAGGAGGAACGTCTGGAAACACCATATATTTT. Translation gives CAKPGGTSGNTIYF.

In this sample, this clone turned up once. This chain links TRBV18 with TRBJ2-7; the match to TRBD2 covers 7 bases. From germline, CDR1 is KGHSH and CDR2 LQKENI. The CDR3 contains 16 residues. Trimming took 1 base from V and 0 from J; bases not matched to a gene: 6. The CDR3 bases are TGTGCCAGCTCACCACAGTCCCTAGCGGTCTCCTACGAGCAGTACGTC. Translated: CASSPQSLAVSYEQYV.

The rearrangement uses TRBV18 and TRBJ2-1; 7 nucleotides line up with TRBD2. After removal of 3 bases from V and 0 bases from J, the junction contained 5 bases not matched to a gene. Germline CDR1 and CDR2: KGHSH and LQKENI. The CDR3 is 16 amino acids. DNA of the CDR3: TGTGCCAGCTCACCCAAGCTAGCGGACTCCTACAATGAGCAGTTCTTC. This sequence encodes CASSPKLADSYNEQFF. The entire variable domain, with the rest obtained from reference TRBV18 and TRBJ2-1, is as follows: NAGVMQNPRHLVRRRGQEARLRCSPMKGHSHVYWYRQLPEEGLKFMVYLQKENIIDESGMPKERFSAEFPKEGPSILRIQQVVRGDSAAYFCASSPKLADSYNEQFFGPGTRLTVL.

The table lists this clone with a count of one. The rearrangement links TRBV4-3 to TRBJ2-5; 10 bases map to TRBD1. The V gene's germline CDR1 is LGHNA and CDR2 YSLEER. Trimming took 3 bases from V and 3 from J; bases not matched to a gene: 10. This CDR3 has 17 amino acids. The CDR3 here is CASSHLNRDRGEETQYF. CDR3 nucleotides: TGCGCCAGCAGCCACCTCAACCGGGACAGGGGCGAAGAGACCCAGTACTTC.

CDR3 sequence: CASSLLQGQTEAFF. DNA for the CDR3: TGTGCCAGCAGCTTGTTACAGGGGCAAACTGAAGCTTTCTTT. This chain connects TRBV5-4 to TRBJ1-1; 7 bases line up with TRBD1. V was pared by 1 base and J by 5 bases, with 5 bases of the junction left unmatched. Germline V CDR1 and CDR2: SGHNT, YYREEE (reference sequence). CDR3 length: 14 residues. Looking up the rest from reference TRBV5-4 and TRBJ1-1 gives the full variable domain: ETGVTQSPTHLIKTRGQQVTLRCSSQSGHNTVSWYQQALGQGPQFIFQYYREEENGRGNFPPRFSGLQFPNYSSELNVNALELDDSALYLCASSLLQGQTEAFFGQGTRLTVV.

The chain links TRBV7-6 to TRBJ2-5; the D gene is possibly TRBD1 (5 bases). Germline V gene lookup returns CDR1 SGHVS and CDR2 FNYEAQ. The V gene lost 5 bases and the J gene lost 5 bases, with 15 bases spanning the gap. This CDR3 is built from 14 residues. The CDR3 spells CASSLVGHRETQYF. The CDR3 nucleotides are TGTGCCAGCAGCCTAGTGGGGCATCGGGAGACCCAGTACTTC.

The chain is built from TRBV6-1 and TRBJ2-5; D might be TRBD2 (6 bases). Trimming shortened V by 4 bases and J by 2 bases, and 11 bases separated the two germline ends. There are 14 residues in the CDR3. Germline-derived CDR1 and CDR2 are MNHNS and SASEGT. The CDR3 DNA is TGTGCCAGCAGTGGGAGGGCGGATCAAGAGACCCAGTACTTC. Translated: CASSGRADQETQYF.

In this sample, this clone turned up once. As DNA, the CDR3 is TGTGCCAGCAGCACCTACGCGACAAGGGGGAATGAAAAACTGTTTTTT. Translated, it gives CASSTYATRGNEKLFF. This chain uses TRBV7-2 with TRBJ1-4; D is perhaps TRBD1 (6 bases). CDR3 length: 16 residues. The V gene lost 5 bases and the J gene lost 5 bases, with 18 bases spanning the gap. Germline V gene data show CDR1 as SGHTA and CDR2 as FQGNSA.

The rearrangement links TRBV27 to TRBJ1-2, with D maybe TRBD1 (6 bases). Deletions cut 1 base from V and 8 bases from J, with 14 bases between. This CDR3 contains 14 residues. Germline values: CDR1 MNHEY, CDR2 SMNVEV (reference sequence). The CDR3 region is CASSLFAGAIGYTF. The CDR3 DNA follows: TGTGCCAGCAGTTTATTCGCAGGGGCCATCGGCTACACCTTC.

This sequence joins TRBV11-3 and TRBJ2-2; D not certain. Trimming cost V 2 bases and J 0 bases, with 13 bases left between them. The CDR3 has 17 residues. The germline V gene has CDR1 SGHNT and CDR2 YENEEA. CDR3: CASSLNAIGSNTGELFF. DNA for the CDR3: TGTGCCAGCAGCTTAAACGCTATCGGGTCGAACACCGGGGAGCTGTTTTTT. Combining the CDR3 with reference TRBV11-3 and TRBJ2-2 gives the whole variable domain EAGVVQSPRYKIIEKKQPVAFWCNPISGHNTLYWYLQNLGQGPELLIRYENEEAVDDSQLPKDRFSAERLKGVDSTLKIQPAELGDSAVYLCASSLNAIGSNTGELFFGEGSRLTVL.

The rearrangement joins TRBV7-2 to TRBJ1-2; D gene ambiguous. V gave up 5 bases and J gave up 9 bases, with 13 bases separating them. Germline loops: CDR1 SGHTA, CDR2 FQGNSA. The CDR3 consists of 12 residues. The chain's CDR3 is CASSPPGVRYTF. The CDR3 DNA sequence: TGTGCCAGCAGCCCGCCCGGGGTACGCTACACCTTC.

The genes are TRBV4-2 and TRBJ2-1, with 7 bases lining up with TRBD1. CDR3 size: 19 residues. The junction had 16 bases not matched to a gene; V was cut back by 0 bases and J by 5 bases. CDR1 LGHNA and CDR2 YNFKEQ come from the germline V gene. CDR3 DNA sequence: TGTGCCAGCAGCCAAGAGTCGGACAGGAGGAGGTCTTATAACAATGAGCAGTTCTTC. This encodes CASSQESDRRRSYNNEQFF.

This rearrangement joins TRBV7-9 to TRBJ2-5; the match to TRBD1 covers 8 bases. Losses at the gene ends were 5 bases for V and 1 base for J; bases not matched to a gene: 18. The CDR3 is 19 residues long. Germline V gene lookup returns CDR1 SEHNR and CDR2 FQNEAQ (reference sequence). CDR3 DNA sequence: TGTGCCAGCAGCAAGCGGACAGGGAGTGTTCTACAGGGCCAAGAGACCCAGTACTTC. It specifies CASSKRTGSVLQGQETQYF.

The rearrangement links TRBV30 to TRBJ1-1; D uncertain. CDR1 GTSNPN and CDR2 SVGIG come from the germline V gene (reference sequence). This CDR3 has 15 amino acids. Between the trimmed V and J ends, which lost 4 bases and 4 bases, there was a span of 19 bases. The CDR3 is CAWTLPAPSRTEAFF. In DNA, the CDR3 is TGTGCCTGGACCCTCCCAGCCCCGAGTCGCACTGAAGCTTTCTTT. The full variable domain, with the rest looked up from reference TRBV30 and TRBJ1-1, is SQTIHQWPATLVQPVGSPLSLECTVEGTSNPNLYWYRQAAGRGLQLLFYSVGIGQISSEVPQNLSASRPQDRQFILSSKKLLLSDSGFYLCAWTLPAPSRTEAFFGQGTRLTVV.

This chain uses TRBV5-5 with TRBJ2-1; D is unresolved. The CDR3 runs to 15 residues. Germline CDR1 reads SGHKS; CDR2 reads YYEKEE (reference sequence). The V gene lost 4 bases and the J gene lost 6 bases, with 17 bases spanning the gap. As DNA, the CDR3 is TGTGCCAGCAGCCCCTGGACGAGCCCCTCCAATGAGCAGTTCTTC. This sequence encodes CASSPWTSPSNEQFF.

The CDR3 loop is CASSLGGLSSGNTIYF. DNA for the CDR3: TGTGCCAGCAGCTTGGGGGGCCTTTCCTCTGGAAACACCATATATTTT. The chain is built from TRBV5-4 and TRBJ1-3; D may be TRBD1 (5 bases). Trimming cost V 0 bases and J 0 bases, with 10 bases left between them. From germline, CDR1 is SGHNT and CDR2 YYREEE (reference sequence). The CDR3 is made up of 16 amino acids.

The chain has TRBV7-3 and TRBJ2-3; maybe TRBD1 (6 bases). Trimming removed 2 bases at V and 4 bases at J, with 7 bases between. CDR1 is SGHTA and CDR2 is FQGTGA in the germline V gene. The CDR3 length is 13 residues. Here the CDR3 DNA reads TGTGCCAGCAGCTTACAGGGGCCAGATACGCAGTATTTT. It yields the protein CASSLQGPDTQYF. Together with reference TRBV7-3 and TRBJ2-3, the CDR3 gives the full variable domain: GAGVSQTPSNKVTEKGKYVELRCDPISGHTALYWYRQSLGQGPEFLIYFQGTGAADDSGLPNDRFFAVRPEGSVSTLKIQRTERGDSAVYLCASSLQGPDTQYFGPGTRLTVL.

This chain joins TRBV2 and TRBJ1-5; TRBD1 is a possible D gene (5 bases). V lost 4 bases to trimming and J lost 7 bases, with 11 bases between them. CDR1 SNHLY and CDR2 FYNNEI come from the germline V gene. This CDR3 region has 13 residues. The CDR3 is CASSGEGVQPQHF. The CDR3 bases are TGTGCCAGCAGTGGTGAAGGGGTACAGCCCCAGCATTTT.

This sequence joins TRBV7-6 and TRBJ2-5, with unresolved D. Germline lookup yields CDR1 SGHVS and CDR2 FNYEAQ. The ends were cut back, 4 bases at V and 5 bases at J, with 11 bases in the middle. This CDR3 contains 13 residues. The CDR3 here is CASSSRARETQYF. The CDR3 DNA sequence: TGTGCCAGCAGCTCACGAGCCAGGGAGACCCAGTACTTC.

Remarks on this clone: A much larger clone differs from this one at a single base, so this may be a read error. This chain joins TRBV7-2 and TRBJ1-5; 7 nucleotides line up with TRBD1. This CDR3 has 13 residues. Germline V CDR1 and CDR2: SGHTA, FQGNSA. Here the CDR3 DNA reads TGTGCCAGCAGTGACAGGGTGAATCGGCCCCAGCATTTT. This translates into CASSDRVNRPQHF.

The chain employs TRBV11-2 and TRBJ2-3; D is ambiguous. Germline CDR1 is SGHAT and CDR2 is FQNNGV. With 5 bases removed from V and 3 bases from J, the gap between germline ends came to 6 bases. The CDR3 spans 12 residues. This CDR3 reads CASSVTTDTQYF. In DNA, the CDR3 is TGTGCCAGCAGCGTTACTACAGATACGCAGTATTTT.

The V gene is TRBV10-2, the J gene TRBJ1-1, with D tentatively TRBD1 (5 bases). CDR1 is WSHSY and CDR2 is SAAADI in the germline V gene. Between the trimmed V and J ends, which lost 3 bases and 5 bases, there was a span of 13 bases. The CDR3 consists of 14 residues. CDR3 DNA sequence: TGCGCCAGCAGTGATCTGGGGGGGGGAACTGAAGCTTTCTTT. This gives the protein CASSDLGGGTEAFF.

V and J are TRBV30 and TRBJ2-1; D is unclear. Trimming removed 1 base at V and 9 bases at J, with 13 bases between. Germline-derived CDR1 and CDR2 are GTSNPN and SVGIG (reference sequence). The CDR3 contains 13 residues. This CDR3 is CAWSADESREQFF. In DNA form, the CDR3 reads TGTGCCTGGAGTGCCGACGAGTCCCGTGAGCAGTTCTTC. Based on the CDR3 plus reference TRBV30 and TRBJ2-1, the full variable domain is SQTIHQWPATLVQPVGSPLSLECTVEGTSNPNLYWYRQAAGRGLQLLFYSVGIGQISSEVPQNLSASRPQDRQFILSSKKLLLSDSGFYLCAWSADESREQFFGPGTRLTVL.

The chain uses TRBV5-5 and TRBJ1-6; D is undetermined. V was clipped by 0 bases and J by 0 bases, with 10 bases between them. The CDR3 length is 17 residues. CDR1 SGHKS and CDR2 YYEKEE come from the germline V gene (reference sequence). The CDR3 sequence: CASSLDGVSSYNSPLHF. The CDR3 nucleotides are TGTGCCAGCAGCTTGGACGGCGTAAGCTCCTATAATTCACCCCTCCACTTT.

V gene TRBV7-8 combines with J gene TRBJ1-4; no firm D call. The germline gives CDR1 SGHVS, CDR2 FQNEAQ. V lost 0 bases and J lost 8, with 10 bases in between. The CDR3 contains 14 residues. DNA for the CDR3: TGTGCCAGCAGCTTAGCCCATTGGCGAGAAAAACTGTTTTTT. Translating gives CASSLAHWREKLFF.

This clone was seen more than once but under ten times. This chain joins TRBV19 and TRBJ1-1; D gene uncertain. This CDR3 has 14 residues. V was shortened by 2 bases and J by 4 bases, with 11 bases between the two germline ends. Germline V gene data show CDR1 as LNHDA and CDR2 as SQIVND (reference sequence). CDR3 nucleotide sequence: TGTGCCAGTAGTATAAAGGGATCTGCCACTGAAGCTTTCTTT. Protein sequence: CASSIKGSATEAFF. Full variable domain (rest looked up from reference TRBV19 and TRBJ1-1): DGGITQSPKYLFRKEGQNVTLSCEQNLNHDAMYWYRQDPGQGLRLIYYSQIVNDFQKGDIAEGYSVSREKKESFPLTVTSAQKNPTAFYLCASSIKGSATEAFFGQGTRLTVV.